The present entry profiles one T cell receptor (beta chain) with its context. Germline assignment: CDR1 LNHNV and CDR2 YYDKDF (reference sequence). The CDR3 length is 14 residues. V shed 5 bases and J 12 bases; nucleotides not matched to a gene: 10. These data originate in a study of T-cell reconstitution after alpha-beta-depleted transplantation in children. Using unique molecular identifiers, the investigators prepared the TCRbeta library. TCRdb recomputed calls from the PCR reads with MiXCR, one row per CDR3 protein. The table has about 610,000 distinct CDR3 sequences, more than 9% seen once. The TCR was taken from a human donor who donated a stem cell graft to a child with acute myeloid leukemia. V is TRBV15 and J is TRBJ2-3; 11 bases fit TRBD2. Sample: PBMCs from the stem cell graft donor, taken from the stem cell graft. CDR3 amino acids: CATSLGTSGFGQYF. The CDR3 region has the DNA TGTGCCACCAGCCTAGGGACTAGCGGTTTTGGACAGTATTTT.